A selection of T cell receptor beta chains follows, all from one sample in a study of T cell repertoires in cytomegalovirus infection. Each CDR3 protein gets one entry after TCRdb re-called the reads with MiXCR. This table has about 230,000 distinct CDR3 sequences, approximately 24% appearing once. Sequencing was done on a sample of CD8+ T cells from PBMCs. The receptors originated from a human donor in good health (CMV status not recorded). Some clones in this sample may be carry-over from other donors' samples. Both conserved end residues are part of each CDR3. D genes are given only for firm matches. Some rows have no size entry. The others give once, few or many, or a class for an expanded clone.

clone_size j_call d_call v_call cdr3_nt cdr3_aa
few TRBJ1-1 TRBD1 TRBV15 TGTGCCACCAGCGGATCGGGACAGTTTGGTGAAGCTTTCTTT CATSGSGQFGEAFF
few TRBJ1-5 NA TRBV12-5 TGTGCTAGTGGAATGGGGGCCTTCCCGAATCAGCCCCAGCATTTT CASGMGAFPNQPQHF
few TRBJ1-6 NA TRBV28 TGTGCCAGCAGTTTACCGTCTCCGGCCAATAATTCACCCCTCCACTTT CASSLPSPANNSPLHF
NA TRBJ2-7 NA TRBV7-9 TGTGCCAGCAGCCCTCCGGACTGGGTCCTCTACGAGCAGTACTTC CASSPPDWVLYEQYF
many TRBJ1-5 NA TRBV7-8 TGTGCCAGCCAGTCGTGGGGGGGCCTCGATCAGCCCCAGCATTTT CASQSWGGLDQPQHF
many TRBJ2-3 TRBD2 TRBV7-2 TGTGCCAGCAGCCGTTTCTGGGGGGGGGCAGATACGCAGTATTTT CASSRFWGGADTQYF
few TRBJ2-1 TRBD2 TRBV24-1 TGTGCCACCAGTGCCTTCAGGGGGACTAGCGGGTACAATGAGCAGTTCTTC CATSAFRGTSGYNEQFF
few TRBJ2-7 TRBD2 TRBV7-2 TGTGCCAGCAGCCGAACGGGACTAGCGGGGGGCGACGAGCAGTACTTC CASSRTGLAGGDEQYF
NA TRBJ2-7 NA TRBV15 TGTGCCACCAGCAGAGACAGGGGACTTTACGAGCAGTACTTC CATSRDRGLYEQYF
NA TRBJ1-1 TRBD1 TRBV12-3/TRBV12-4 TGTGCCAGCCAACAGGGGCCGGGCACTGAAGCTTTCTTT CASQQGPGTEAFF
many TRBJ2-7 TRBD2 TRBV6-6 TGTGCCAGCAGTTATTCGACTAGCGCTGGTGAGCAGTACTTC CASSYSTSAGEQYF
few TRBJ1-6 TRBD1 TRBV20-1 TGCAGTGCAAGATTTAGGGACAGGCCTTCCTATAATTCACCCCTCCACTTT CSARFRDRPSYNSPLHF
NA TRBJ1-5 NA TRBV12-3/TRBV12-4 TGTGCCAGCAGTTTAGCAGCGATTGAGACCCAGCATTTT CASSLAAIETQHF
NA TRBJ1-4 TRBD1 TRBV6-1 TGTGCCAACAGTCCTCGAGGACAGGATGAAAATCTGTTTTTT CANSPRGQDENLFF
NA TRBJ2-5 TRBD2 TRBV28 TGTGCCAGCAGGGGACTAGCGGGGGGGCCAGGCGAAGAGACCCAGTACTTC CASRGLAGGPGEETQYF
NA TRBJ2-3 TRBD2 TRBV7-9 TGTGCCAGCAGCCAGCCCTGGGCGCTAGCGGGGATTACAGATACGCAGTATTTT CASSQPWALAGITDTQYF
few TRBJ1-5 NA TRBV27 TGTGCCAGCAGTTTAATCGGCAATCAGCCCCAGCATTTT CASSLIGNQPQHF
NA TRBJ1-1 NA TRBV12-3/TRBV12-4 TGTGCCAGCAGTTTAGGGATCGCGACTGAAGCTTTCTTT CASSLGIATEAFF
many TRBJ2-1 NA TRBV7-2 TGTGCCAGCAGGGACCCCCCGCGGGATGAGCAGTTCTTC CASRDPPRDEQFF
many TRBJ1-3 NA TRBV7-6 TGTGCCAGCAGCTTAGTGGGGGATGGAAACACCATATATTTT CASSLVGDGNTIYF
NA TRBJ2-4 TRBD1 TRBV12-3/TRBV12-4 TGTGCCAGCAGTTTAACGGGACAGGCATTTCGATGGACCAAAAACATTCAGTACTTC CASSLTGQAFRWTKNIQYF
NA TRBJ2-1 NA TRBV20-1 TGCAGTGCTAGAGGGGTCCGGAGCTCCTACAATGAGCAGTTCTTC CSARGVRSSYNEQFF
NA TRBJ2-4 NA TRBV20-1 TGCAGTGCTAGTGCGGGGCGGGCCAAAAACATTCAGTACTTC CSASAGRAKNIQYF
NA TRBJ2-3 TRBD2 TRBV28 TGTGCCACCCAGTCGGGCGGGGGGCGCACAGATACGCAGTATTTT CATQSGGGRTDTQYF
NA TRBJ2-2 TRBD1 TRBV14 TGTGCCAGCAGCCAAGATCTGAGGCAGGGGGCGCCCACCGGGGAGCTGTTTTTT CASSQDLRQGAPTGELFF
NA TRBJ2-3 NA TRBV28 TGTGCCAGCACTTCGGACAGTGTAGTGGATACGCAGTATTTT CASTSDSVVDTQYF
many TRBJ2-7 NA TRBV7-9 TGTGCCAGCAGCCCACAGGACCTTCCCTACGAGCAGTACTTC CASSPQDLPYEQYF
NA TRBJ2-4 NA TRBV28 TGTGCCAGCAGTCTACGGGTCAAGGACATTCAGTACTTC CASSLRVKDIQYF
NA TRBJ1-1 NA TRBV20-1 TGCAGTGCTAGAGGGGGGGCGGGTGGCGCTAACACTGAAGCTTTCTTT CSARGGAGGANTEAFF
NA TRBJ1-4 NA TRBV28 TGTGCCAGCAGTTTATTCGGGCCCGACGAAAAACTGTTTTTT CASSLFGPDEKLFF
NA TRBJ1-1 TRBD1 TRBV7-3 TGTGCCAGCAGCCCCCGACGGGACAGCCTGAAAGGGGGGTACACTGAAGCTTTCTTT CASSPRRDSLKGGYTEAFF
NA TRBJ1-2 TRBD1 TRBV2 TGTGCCAGGATGGACAGGGTGGAGCCATCCACACACTATGGCTACACCTTC CARMDRVEPSTHYGYTF
few TRBJ2-1 TRBD2 TRBV12-3/TRBV12-4 TGTGCCAGCACACCCGGGACTAGCAGCAATGAGCAGTTCTTC CASTPGTSSNEQFF
NA TRBJ1-4 NA TRBV7-8 TGTGCCAGCAGCGGCAACCGACCAGCGGGTGAAAAACTGTTTTTT CASSGNRPAGEKLFF
NA TRBJ2-2 NA TRBV7-3 TGTGCCAGCAGCTTAATCGGTGGCGGGGAGCTGTTTTTT CASSLIGGGELFF
few TRBJ1-2 TRBD1 TRBV2 TGTGCCAGCAGGGAAGGACAGGGGGCCGGCTATGGCTACACCTTC CASREGQGAGYGYTF
NA TRBJ1-2 TRBD1 TRBV28 TGTGCCAGCAGCCGTGTTGAGGACAGGGCCGTCTATGGCTACACCTTC CASSRVEDRAVYGYTF
NA TRBJ2-7 NA TRBV7-6 TGTGCCAGCAGCTTTGGAGGGGAAACCTACGAGCAGTACTTC CASSFGGETYEQYF
many TRBJ1-1 NA TRBV7-6 TGTGCCAGCAGCCACGGGACACCCTACGGGGACACTGAAGCTTTCTTT CASSHGTPYGDTEAFF
few TRBJ2-6 NA TRBV2 TGTGCCAGCAGTGGCAGCTCTGGGGCCAACGTCCTGACTTTC CASSGSSGANVLTF
once TRBJ1-5 NA TRBV19 TGTGCCAGTACTTGGGGCGGCAATCAGCCCCAGCATTTT CASTWGGNQPQHF
many TRBJ2-1 NA TRBV19 TGTGCCAGTAGTCCACGGACCTTCTCGGGGAATGAGCAGTTCTTC CASSPRTFSGNEQFF
few TRBJ2-1 TRBD2 TRBV28 TGTGCCAGCACTATAAGCGGGGGGGCGGTTAATGAGCAGTTCTTC CASTISGGAVNEQFF
NA TRBJ2-7 TRBD2 TRBV28 TGTGCCAGCAGTCTGATAGCGGGGGATACCGAGTACGAGCAGTACTTC CASSLIAGDTEYEQYF
many TRBJ2-5 NA TRBV7-6 TGTGCCAGCAGCCCAGGTATGGGGTCGGGAGAGACCCAGTACTTC CASSPGMGSGETQYF
NA TRBJ1-1 NA TRBV14 TGTGCCAGCAGCCCCCAGTTCGGCCCCGGGAACACTGAAGCTTTCTTT CASSPQFGPGNTEAFF
few TRBJ2-1 NA TRBV29-1 TGCAGCGTCCCCCTTGAGCCAGGGGATGAGCAGTTCTTC CSVPLEPGDEQFF
NA TRBJ1-5 NA TRBV2 TGTGCCAGCAGTGGGGGCGGCAAGAGCAATCAGCCCCAGCATTTT CASSGGGKSNQPQHF
few TRBJ2-7 NA TRBV9 TGTGCCAGCAGCGCGCCTAGGGAATCCGAGCAGTACTTC CASSAPRESEQYF
many TRBJ2-2 TRBD2 TRBV10-3 TGTGCCATCAGTGAGAATCCTAGCGGGGGAAACACCGGGGAGCTGTTTTTT CAISENPSGGNTGELFF
few TRBJ2-5 NA TRBV6-6 TGTGCCAGCAGTTACGGCCTTTGGGAGACCCAGTACTTC CASSYGLWETQYF
many TRBJ2-7 TRBD1 TRBV7-8 TGTGCCAGCAGCTTAGAGAGGGTAGACAGGGGGAGAGAGCAGTACTTC CASSLERVDRGREQYF
NA TRBJ2-3 TRBD1 TRBV12-3/TRBV12-4 TGTGCCAGCAGTTCGCCGACCGGGACAGGGGGCACAGATACGCAGTATTTT CASSSPTGTGGTDTQYF